The source of this TCR beta chain is a study of blood T cell repertoires in COVID-19 (dated by TCRdb to 2019 to 2021). For the wider study: Samples from collaborators originated in the United States, Italy and Spain and spanned both the acute and convalescent phases of COVID-19. The material from the prospective study consisted of cDNA or gDNA derived from T cells, B-cell-depleted T cells, or PBMCs. Deeply sampled blood TCRbeta repertoires from subjects exposed to, actively infected with, or recovered from COVID-19 were included in the dataset. A freely available public database, intended as a resource for researchers studying the immune response to SARS-CoV-2, is where the repertoires were released. The samples were drawn from two sources: the first 160 participants of the ongoing ImmuneRACE study, and over 950 subjects contributed by 6 global collaborators. The sample metadata nearly always contained a de-identified subject ID, COVID-19 status, age in years and sex. Where HLA class I and class II types were available, the types were taken from metadata supplied by the sample provider, not from assay-based typing. Results the study describes overall, beyond this receptor: Clinical and demographic metadata were provided uncurated, with the amount varying by source and participant.

CDR1 and CDR2, per the germline V gene, are SGDLS and YYNGEE. Cut back by 0 bases and 5 bases, the V and J ends lie 9 bases apart. CDR3 length: 14 amino acids, cysteine to phenylalanine. Only CDR3 DNA is held: 42 bases, read in frame from base 1. Of note for this clone: It has no known antigen specificity. Base-call qualities are not available, and no considerably larger clone is one nucleotide away.

Collaborating institutions collected whole blood in K2EDTA tubes following their own protocols. For TCRbeta analysis, collaborator samples were shipped as frozen whole blood, as isolated PBMCs, or as DNA extracted from either sample type. The immunoSEQ Assay, a bias-controlled multiplex PCR, was used to amplify TCRbeta CDR3 regions from genomic DNA. Processing in the source paper ran as follows. Within the assay, amplification of reference gene primers was used to estimate how many nucleated cells each sample contained. Sequence reads were collapsed and filtered to measure the absolute abundance of every unique TCRbeta CDR3 rearrangement. For each sample, productive Simpson clonality was calculated as the square root of Simpson's diversity index over productive rearrangements. Not all clones reach the TCRdb copy of this immuneACCESS table, which keeps in-frame sequences only. Checked studies attribute under half of the gap to unresolved V genes and leave the rest unexplained. That table furnishes V, J and clone size, whereas the DNA furnished D and trimming. The sample includes about 440,000 clones, with around nine tenths observed a single time. 4% to 5.5% of the sample is in the top ten clones.

The sequence was obtained from a woman aged 30 to 39 with acute or convalescent COVID-19. The rearrangement combines TRBV9 with TRBJ2-1; no confident D gene assignment can be made. Material for sequencing was peripheral blood. The CDR3 protein: CASSVVSRNNEQFF. In nucleotide form, the sequence is TGTGCCAGCAGCGTAGTGTCGCGGAACAATGAGCAGTTCTTC.